Following are 19 T cell receptor beta chains from one sample sequenced in a study of T cell responses to AZD1222 COVID-19 vaccine. Libraries were prepared by immunoSEQ multiplex PCR; TCRdb keeps only in-frame clonotypes and omits some of them. The sample records roughly 120,000 clones, around 92% being singletons. This specimen consisted of peripheral blood, obtained 28 days after the second AZD1222 dose. Receptors originate from an adult who received the AZD1222 COVID-19 vaccine.

Only a few counts were recorded for this clone. J is TRBJ1-5 and V is TRBV28, with unresolved D. CDR3 size: 12 residues. Germline CDR1 is MDHEN and CDR2 is SYDVKM. The CDR3 DNA sequence: TGTTGTTCGGGGTATGGCAATCAGCCCCAGCATTTT. Protein: CCSGYGNQPQHF. Using reference TRBV28 and TRBJ1-5 for the parts outside the CDR3, the full variable domain is DVKVTQSSRYLVKRTGEKVFLECVQDMDHENMFWYRQDPGLGLRLIYFSYDVKMKEKGDIPEGYSVSREKKERFSLILESASTNQTSMYLCCSGYGNQPQHFGDGTRLSIL.

The chain has TRBV19 and TRBJ1-2; possibly TRBD1 for D (5 bases). This CDR3 spans 15 amino acids. Trimming removed 7 bases at V and 2 bases at J, with 17 bases between. Germline V lookup: CDR1 LNHDA, CDR2 SQIVND (reference sequence). As DNA, the CDR3 is TGTGCCAGTACCTCAGATGCCAGGGACAACTATGGCTACACCTTC. As protein: CASTSDARDNYGYTF.

This rearrangement joins TRBV7-9 to TRBJ2-1; 7 nucleotides line up with TRBD2. The ends lost 4 bases at V and 0 bases at J; junction bases unmatched: 12. Germline lookup yields CDR1 SEHNR and CDR2 FQNEAQ (reference sequence). This CDR3 has 18 residues. The CDR3 protein is CASSSPWEGSGSYNEQFF. CDR3 DNA: TGTGCCAGCAGCTCACCATGGGAGGGTAGCGGCTCCTACAATGAGCAGTTCTTC.

This chain uses TRBV7-9 with TRBJ1-3; D perhaps matches TRBD1 (6 bases). V was trimmed by 5 bases and J by 0 bases, leaving 11 bases between them. The CDR3 has 15 amino acids. CDR1 SEHNR and CDR2 FQNEAQ come from the germline V gene (reference sequence). This CDR3 reads CASSLLGGSGNTIYF. CDR3 sequence (DNA): TGTGCCAGCAGCCTATTAGGGGGCTCTGGAAACACCATATATTTT.

This chain joins TRBV7-2 and TRBJ2-5; D is perhaps TRBD2 (6 bases). This CDR3 is 13 amino acids long. Germline CDR1 reads SGHTA; CDR2 reads FQGNSA. Trimming shortened V by 6 bases and J by 4 bases, and 12 bases separated the two germline ends. The CDR3 nucleotides read TGTGCCAGCAGGGCGGGGCGGATAGAGACCCAGTACTTC. It specifies CASRAGRIETQYF.

The chain combines TRBV6-6 with TRBJ1-3; 7 nucleotides agree with TRBD1. The length of the CDR3 is 14 residues. J gave up 5 bases and V 5 bases, and 6 bases lay outside the gene matches. Germline assignment: CDR1 MNHNY and CDR2 SVGAGI (reference sequence). DNA for the CDR3: TGTGCCAGCAGTCCCGGGACAGCGAGAAACACCATATATTTT. It codes for CASSPGTARNTIYF.

This chain uses TRBV14 with TRBJ2-2; D is unresolved. The length of the CDR3 is 14 residues. Germline V gene data show CDR1 as SGHDN and CDR2 as FVKESK. V was shortened by 4 bases and J by 2 bases, with 8 bases between the two germline ends. The DNA of the CDR3 is TGTGCCAGCAGCCGAACGATCAACACCGGGGAGCTGTTTTTT. Translation gives CASSRTINTGELFF.

The chain recombines TRBV27 with TRBJ2-3; D perhaps matches TRBD1 (6 bases). Germline CDR1 is MNHEY and CDR2 is SMNVEV (reference sequence). V was trimmed by 5 bases and J by 5 bases, leaving 17 bases between them. CDR3 length: 15 amino acids. The CDR3 coding sequence is TGTGCCAGCAGTCCCAAGGGGGTCTTTCTAGATACGCAGTATTTT. It encodes CASSPKGVFLDTQYF.

The chain recombines TRBV5-1 with TRBJ2-1; 7 bases align to TRBD1. The CDR3 totals 12 residues. Per the germline V gene, CDR1 is SGHRS and CDR2 is YFSETQ. V lost 2 bases and J lost 7; bases outside the gene matches: 0. Here the CDR3 reads CASSLQGNEQFF. CDR3 sequence (DNA): TGCGCCAGCAGCTTACAGGGGAATGAGCAGTTCTTC.

This clone was detected once. The chain joins TRBV6-6 to TRBJ2-7, with 7 bases fitting TRBD1. J lost 2 bases, V lost 2 bases, and 3 bases had no gene match. Germline assignment: CDR1 MNHNY and CDR2 SVGAGI (reference sequence). The CDR3 has 14 residues. CDR3 protein: CASSYRDRTYEQYF. The CDR3 coding sequence is TGTGCCAGCAGTTACCGGGACAGAACCTACGAGCAGTACTTC.

This rearrangement joins TRBV7-2 to TRBJ2-5; maybe TRBD2 (6 bases). Germline V gene sequence: CDR1 SGHTA, CDR2 FQGNSA. There are 14 residues in the CDR3. V dropped 5 bases and J dropped 4 bases, with 14 bases sitting between them. The CDR3: CASSANGGAETQYF. The CDR3, as DNA: TGTGCCAGCAGCGCGAATGGCGGGGCAGAGACCCAGTACTTC. The whole variable domain, remainder taken from reference TRBV7-2 and TRBJ2-5, is GAGVSQSPSNKVTEKGKDVELRCDPISGHTALYWYRQSLGQGLEFLIYFQGNSAPDKSGLPSDRFSAERTGGSVSTLTIQRTQQEDSAVYLCASSANGGAETQYFGPGTRLLVL.

The V gene is TRBV7-9, the J gene TRBJ1-5; D gene ambiguous. The CDR3 runs 15 residues. Trimming removed 3 bases from V and 0 bases from J, with 9 bases in between. Germline V CDR1 and CDR2: SEHNR, FQNEAQ (reference sequence). The CDR3 spells CASSFEGGSNQPQHF. CDR3 sequence (DNA): TGTGCCAGCAGCTTCGAAGGCGGTAGCAATCAGCCCCAGCATTTT.

This rearrangement joins TRBV7-2 to TRBJ2-5; D ambiguous. Trimming took off 5 bases at V and 3 bases at J, with 7 bases between the two ends. This CDR3 spans 12 amino acids. CDR1 SGHTA and CDR2 FQGNSA come from the germline V gene. DNA of the CDR3: TGTGCCAGCAGCGCCCCGAAAGAGACCCAGTACTTC. Translation gives CASSAPKETQYF.

Here the CDR3 reads CAISERDTSISGYTF. CDR3 bases: TGTGCCATCAGTGAGCGGGACACCAGTATTAGTGGCTACACCTTC. The chain has TRBV10-3 and TRBJ1-2; the D gene is possibly TRBD1 (6 bases). With 2 bases removed from V and 7 bases from J, the gap between germline ends came to 17 bases. Germline values: CDR1 ENHRY, CDR2 SYGVKD. CDR3 length: 15 amino acids.

The sample holds a few counts of this clone. This chain joins TRBV7-9 and TRBJ2-2, with 7 bases fitting TRBD1. CDR1 and CDR2 from the germline V gene are SEHNR and FQNEAQ (reference sequence). The CDR3 is 18 amino acids. The J segment lost 5 bases and the V segment lost 6 bases, leaving 18 bases of the junction unmatched. In DNA, the CDR3 is TGTGCCAGCAGTCACGATTCCCTTAGACAGGGTAAAACCGGGGAGCTGTTTTTT. Its translation is CASSHDSLRQGKTGELFF.

This rearrangement joins TRBV11-2 to TRBJ1-3; no clear D gene. Germline V CDR1 and CDR2: SGHAT, FQNNGV. The CDR3 is made up of 12 amino acids. V shed 2 bases and J shed 8 bases, with 7 bases lying between them. In nucleotides, the CDR3 is TGTGCCAGCAGCTTAATAGGCGACACCATATATTTT. The encoded protein is CASSLIGDTIYF.

V is TRBV19 and J is TRBJ2-5; TRBD1 might be the D (6 bases). V was shortened by 3 bases and J by 2 bases, with 13 bases between the two germline ends. Germline V gene data show CDR1 as LNHDA and CDR2 as SQIVND (reference sequence). The length of the CDR3 is 15 residues. In DNA, the CDR3 is TGTGCCAGTAGTATGGGTGTGGGACAACAAGAGACCCAGTACTTC. It translates to CASSMGVGQQETQYF.

The chain joins TRBV15 to TRBJ2-2; 10 bases map to TRBD1. The V segment lost 1 base and the J segment 8 bases; nucleotides outside the gene matches: 1. The CDR3 has 14 residues. Germline CDR1 LNHNV, CDR2 YYDKDF (reference sequence). The CDR3 DNA reads TGTGCCACCAGCAGAGGACAGGGGGCAGGGGAGCTGTTTTTT. It specifies CATSRGQGAGELFF.

The V gene is TRBV27, the J gene TRBJ2-7, with D tentatively TRBD2 (5 bases). The V and J ends lost 3 bases and 6 bases respectively, with 9 bases between them. Per the germline V gene, CDR1 is MNHEY and CDR2 is SMNVEV (reference sequence). The CDR3 totals 12 residues. The CDR3 DNA follows: TGTGCCAGCAGTTTCGGAGGACGCGAGCAGTACTTC. Translated: CASSFGGREQYF.